This T cell receptor (beta chain) emerged from a study of blood T cell repertoires in COVID-19. For the study at large: The United States, Italy and Spain were the sources of the acute and convalescent COVID-19 samples. T cells, B-cell-depleted T cells, or PBMCs supplied cDNA or gDNA.

Per the original data handling: Scientists estimated how many nucleated cells there were by amplifying reference gene primers. Profiling relied on immunoSEQ multiplex PCR, and the TCRdb table lists in-frame clones only, not all of them. The D gene and trimming were derived from the DNA, and the V and J assignments and clone size from that table. Of approximately 240,000 clones in the sample, roughly four fifths were seen once. The CDR3 is made up of 20 amino acids. The germline V gene has CDR1 SQVTM and CDR2 ANQGSEA. V lost 8 bases to trimming and J lost 1 base; unmatched junction nucleotides: 19. Only one count was recorded for this clone.

The chain recombines TRBV29-1 with TRBJ2-4; TRBD2 matches at 14 bases. The sample consisted of peripheral blood. This clonotype originated in a woman under 40 who had recovered from COVID-19. CDR3 protein: CSPRGLAGVTGGYAKNIQYF. CDR3 nucleotides: TGCAGCCCTCGGGGACTAGCGGGAGTCACGGGGGGTTACGCCAAAAACATTCAGTACTTC.